The sequence of this T cell receptor (beta chain) was determined in a study of shared clonotypes between healthy human individuals. The repertoire was sequenced with immunoSEQ multiplex PCR; TCRdb's copy has only in-frame clones and lacks some. The data contain a few hundred thousand clones, around 87% of them seen just once; the ten biggest clones take up under 20%. On this clone: Its antigen is still unknown.

Findings and limits, study-wide: Shared clonotypes: 4.5% to 5% naive CD4, about 3.5% naive CD8, roughly 2.2% memory CD4, 0.35% to 0.5% memory CD8.

Between the trimmed V and J ends, which lost 5 bases and 5 bases, there was a span of 15 bases. CDR3 size: 14 residues. In germline, CDR1 is SGHRS, CDR2 YFSETQ. The receptor's source is a man aged 18 to 29 in good health. V and J are TRBV5-1 and TRBJ2-3; D might be TRBD1 (6 bases). Source material: memory CD8+ T cells sorted from blood. Specified subset: CD45RO+ cells pooled with CCR7-negative TemRA cells. The DNA for the CDR3 is TGCGCCAGCAGGGATCCAGGGGCGGTAGATACGCAGTATTTT. This codes for CASRDPGAVDTQYF.